The 21 T cell receptor beta chains given below trace back to one sample, sequenced in a study of tumor-infiltrating lymphocytes in primary liver carcinoma. Germline DNA was also extracted, with blood RNA taken from unsorted whole blood. Priming with a constant-region primer yielded TCR beta cDNA from about 540 ng total RNA. Library construction for TCR beta comprised three nested multiplex PCR rounds performed with slightly modified ARM-PCR. The first two PCR rounds used TRBV1-TRBV30 forward primers with a C-beta reverse primer, about 10 cycles each. One entry per CDR3 protein, called by TCRdb with MiXCR from the multiplex PCR reads. Among 190,000 or so distinct CDR3 sequences listed, 65% were seen once. The source material was peripheral blood. The receptors were gathered from a woman aged 60-75 years with primary liver carcinoma and hepatitis B virus infection.

This clonotype has only a few counts. The chain combines TRBV5-1 with TRBJ2-1; D is unclear. CDR1 is SGHRS and CDR2 is YFSETQ in the germline V gene. The CDR3 runs 13 residues. The V gene lost 3 bases and the J gene lost 7 bases, with 11 bases spanning the gap. The CDR3 DNA reads as TGCGCCAGCAGCTCCCTAAACGGGAATGAGCAGTTCTTC. This gives the protein CASSSLNGNEQFF.

The sample holds many counts of this clonotype. The chain has TRBV4-2 and TRBJ1-4; D is possibly TRBD1 (6 bases). This CDR3 region has 15 residues. The germline CDR1 and CDR2 sequences are LGHNA and YNFKEQ. The ends were cut back, 6 bases at V and 5 bases at J, with 16 bases in the middle. The CDR3 protein is CASRRRQDPNEKLFF. The CDR3 DNA sequence: TGTGCCAGCAGGCGCCGACAGGACCCAAATGAAAAACTGTTTTTT.

This clonotype was seen a few times. This chain joins TRBV28 and TRBJ2-7; the match to TRBD2 covers 10 bases. CDR1 and CDR2 (germline): MDHEN, SYDVKM. With 2 bases clipped from V and 6 bases from J, the junction kept 7 bases outside the gene matches. The CDR3 is 15 residues long. The CDR3 DNA is TGTGCCAGCAGTTTAGGGCTAGCGGGAGTTCGCGAGCAGTACTTC. This encodes CASSLGLAGVREQYF.

Comments on this clonotype: A much larger clonotype is one base distant, so this may be a read error. The V call is TRBV6-6, the J call TRBJ1-1; D remains ambiguous. The CDR3 is 14 amino acids. The germline V gene encodes CDR1 MNHNY and CDR2 SVGAGI (reference sequence). Trimming removed 6 bases at V and 5 bases at J, with 16 bases between. The CDR3 loop is CASRAPGSPTEAFF. The CDR3 region has the DNA TGTGCCAGCAGGGCCCCCGGGTCACCGACTGAAGCTTTCTTT.

There are many counts of this clonotype. This sequence joins TRBV4-1 and TRBJ1-4; D call uncertain. Germline V gives CDR1 MGHRA, CDR2 YSYEKL. The CDR3 is 14 amino acids. V lost 0 bases to trimming and J lost 1 base, with 3 bases between them. As DNA, the CDR3 is TGCGCCAGCAGCCAAGAAAGAACTAATGAAAAACTGTTTTTT. As protein: CASSQERTNEKLFF.

With respect to this clonotype: A much larger clone lies a single base off, so this may be a read error. The V gene is TRBV11-2, the J gene TRBJ1-1, with D possibly TRBD1 on 5 matching bases. Trimming stripped 5 bases from V and 1 base from J, with 20 bases between. CDR3 length: 17 residues. Germline V gene data show CDR1 as SGHAT and CDR2 as FQNNGV. The chain's CDR3 is CASSQDSRGAENTEAFF. In nucleotides, the CDR3 is TGTGCCAGCAGCCAGGATTCAAGGGGCGCAGAGAACACTGAAGCTTTCTTT. The full variable domain, with the rest looked up from reference TRBV11-2 and TRBJ1-1, is EAGVAQSPRYKIIEKRQSVAFWCNPISGHATLYWYQQILGQGPKLLIQFQNNGVVDDSQLPKDRFSAERLKGVDSTLKIQPAKLEDSAVYLCASSQDSRGAENTEAFFGQGTRLTVV.

This clonotype was seen many times. This chain connects TRBV5-1 to TRBJ2-3; D ambiguous. V gave up 4 bases and J gave up 4 bases, with 4 bases separating them. CDR1 is SGHRS and CDR2 is YFSETQ in the germline V gene. The CDR3 has 11 amino acids. CDR3 bases: TGCGCCAGCAGCGAGGCAGATACGCAGTATTTT. It encodes CASSEADTQYF.

Points on this clonotype: Sequence at one end of the junction differs from germline and may be a read error. This rearrangement joins TRBV6-5 to TRBJ2-1; the D is unclear. The length of the CDR3 is 18 residues. Germline V CDR1 and CDR2: MNHEY, SVGAGI. CDR3 region: CASSFSRTFRSSYNEQFF. The CDR3 DNA follows: TGTGCCAGTAGTTTCTCAAGAACGTTCAGGAGCTCCTACAATGAGCAGTTCTTC.

This clonotype was observed a handful of times. A much larger clonotype is one base distant, so this may be a read error. The rearrangement uses TRBV10-3 and TRBJ2-1; D is ambiguous. The CDR3 has 16 amino acids. The germline V gene encodes CDR1 ENHRY and CDR2 SYGVKD. This CDR3 reads CVISEKWDSSYNEQFF. CDR3 coding DNA: TGTGTCATCAGTGAGAAGTGGGATAGCTCCTACAATGAGCAGTTCTTC.

With regard to this clonotype: Mismatch with germline at one junction end may stem from a read error. This chain connects TRBV5-1 to TRBJ2-7; D is possibly TRBD1 or TRBD2 (5 bases each). This CDR3 has 13 amino acids. Germline CDR1 and CDR2: SGHRS and YFSETQ. CDR3 DNA: TGCGCCAGCAGCTTGGTGGGGGTTGACGAGCATCACTTC. It translates to CASSLVGVDEHHF.

This clonotype came up a few times. A much larger clone is a single base away; this may be a read error. The V call is TRBV11-2, the J call TRBJ2-7, with D tentatively TRBD2 (6 bases). This CDR3 has 15 amino acids. CDR1 is SGHAT and CDR2 is FQNNGV in the germline V gene. CDR3 amino acids: CAGSLVIGSSHEQYF. CDR3 DNA: TGTGCCGGCAGCTTAGTTATCGGGAGTTCCCACGAGCAGTACTTC.

Worth noting for this clonotype: This could be a read error, since a much larger clone is one nucleotide away. The chain carries TRBV10-2 and TRBJ2-1, with unresolved D. Trimming stripped 6 bases from V and 5 bases from J, with 5 bases between. Germline CDR1 reads WSHSY; CDR2 reads SAAADI. This CDR3 comprises 11 residues. The chain's CDR3 is CASRCDNEQFF. The CDR3 DNA reads TGCGCCAGCAGGTGTGACAATGAGCAGTTCTTC.

The chain uses TRBV24-1 and TRBJ2-5, with a tentative D call TRBD1 (5 bases). Trimming pared 3 bases from V and 5 bases from J, leaving 18 bases between. Germline V gene lookup returns CDR1 KGHDR and CDR2 SFDVKD. The CDR3 is made up of 16 amino acids. The DNA for the CDR3 is TGTGCCACCAGTGATATCCAGGGCTCAGGGATGGAGACCCAGTACTTC. Protein: CATSDIQGSGMETQYF.

A word on this clonotype: Sequence at one end of the junction differs from germline and may be a read error. The V call is TRBV29-1, the J call TRBJ2-5, with no clear D. The germline V gene encodes CDR1 SQVTM and CDR2 ANQGSEA. This CDR3 has 10 amino acids. In DNA, the CDR3 is TGCAGCGATCAGCAAGAGACCCGGTACTTC. This sequence encodes CSDQQETRYF.

Turning to this clonotype: This sequence may be a read error, since a much larger clone differs from it by one base. V is TRBV12-3 or TRBV12-4 and J is TRBJ1-2; 7 bases are shared with TRBD1. CDR3 length: 16 residues. The CDR3 loop reads CGSSPRQGYGSRFYTF. CDR3 DNA: TGTGGCAGCAGTCCCCGACAGGGATATGGCTCCCGTTTCTACACCTTC.

The chain links TRBV28 to TRBJ1-5, with 8 bases that match TRBD1. TRBJ2-3 explains the end of the DNA better; the J call may be wrong. This CDR3 contains 13 residues. The V gene's germline CDR1 is MDHEN and CDR2 SYDVKM. The CDR3 bases are TGTACCGTCCACAGGGGGAGCAATCAGCCCCAGTATTTT. This encodes CTVHRGSNQPQYF.

The gene calls are TRBV11-2 and TRBJ2-7; TRBD2 is a possible D gene (5 bases). The CDR3 consists of 15 residues. The germline CDR1 and CDR2 sequences are SGHAT and FQNNGV. The V and J ends lost 5 bases and 5 bases respectively, with 19 bases between them. CDR3 bases: TGTGCCAGCAGCCTCACTGTCGGGGTATCCCACGAGCAGTACTTC. Translating gives CASSLTVGVSHEQYF.

In regard to this clonotype: This may come from a read error, since a much larger clone is one base off. Because it lacks the conserved phenylalanine or tryptophan at the end, this CDR3 is likely a read error. This chain links TRBV29-1 with TRBJ2-2; weak D call: TRBD1 (6 bases). This CDR3 spans 13 amino acids. V dropped 5 bases and J dropped 5 bases, with 12 bases sitting between them. In germline, CDR1 is SQVTM, CDR2 ANQGSEA. CDR3 region: CSVNKQGTGELFY. The DNA for the CDR3 is TGCAGCGTTAACAAACAGGGAACCGGGGAGCTGTTTTAT.

Concerning this clonotype: Sequence at one end of the junction differs from germline and may be a read error. CDR3 sequence: CASSGGGILAGKSYEQCF. CDR3 nucleotide sequence: TGTGCCAGCAGCGGTGGCGGGATCCTAGCGGGAAAGTCTTATGAGCAGTGCTTC. This chain links TRBV11-3 with TRBJ2-7; 9 bases agree with TRBD2. Germline V gives CDR1 SGHNT, CDR2 YENEEA. The CDR3 spans 18 residues.

The chain is built from TRBV25-1 and TRBJ2-7; possibly TRBD1 for D (6 bases). The germline V and J ends were trimmed by 9 bases and 2 bases, with 11 bases remaining between them. The CDR3 has 12 amino acids. CDR1 and CDR2 (germline): MGHDK, SYGVNS. As DNA, the CDR3 is TGTGCCAGTACGACAGGACCCTACGAGCAGTACTTC. Its translation is CASTTGPYEQYF.

This clonotype came up once. The V call is TRBV11-2, the J call TRBJ1-1; no clear D gene. The length of the CDR3 is 14 residues. Germline assignment: CDR1 SGHAT and CDR2 FQNNGV. V shed 2 bases and J shed 4 bases, with 11 bases lying between them. This chain's CDR3 is CASSLSRTSTEAFF. The CDR3 DNA is TGTGCCAGCAGCTTATCCAGGACTAGCACTGAAGCTTTCTTT.